This section outlines one T cell receptor (beta chain) sequence together with its context. Seattle patients were enrolled during active infection and followed longitudinally. Methods used by the authors: Reference gene primer amplification gave nucleated cell count estimates. Sequencing used immunoSEQ multiplex PCR; TCRdb keeps in-frame clones, though not all of them. The V and J calls and clone size were taken over from that table, and D and trimming were inferred from the DNA. The sample holds around 290,000 clones; just over 90% are singletons and the top ten take roughly 2.3%. These data originate in a study of blood T cell repertoires in COVID-19. Study-level background: The United States, Italy and Spain supplied acute and convalescent COVID-19 samples. The analysed material was cDNA or gDNA that came from T cells, B-cell-depleted T cells, or PBMCs.

The CDR3 has 13 residues. V lost 3 bases and J 7 bases, leaving 13 bases between the germline ends. The clonotype originates from a woman aged 30 to 39 with COVID-19, enrolled during active disease. Sequencing was performed on peripheral blood. The chain employs TRBV12-3 or TRBV12-4 and TRBJ2-7; TRBD1 is a possible D gene (5 bases). The CDR3: CASSFDSMGEQYF. In DNA, the CDR3 is TGTGCCAGCAGTTTTGACAGTATGGGAGAGCAGTACTTC.